The sequence of this T cell receptor beta chain was determined in a study of human T cells and chemical hapten exposure. In the study overall: Among samples, TCR yields varied mainly because of small differences in pooled library volume.

This clonotype was detected only a few times. As yet, its antigen is unknown. The library tagged each cDNA molecule with unique molecular identifiers. MiXCR, applied by TCRdb to the RACE reads, yields one record per CDR3 protein. In the table there are about 260,000 distinct CDR3 sequences, 7.5% to 9% of which are singletons. Study-level points and caveats: While controls formed fewer of them, expanded TCRs formed significantly more large CDR3 similarity clusters.

Time point given: pre-sensitization, week 0. Treatment reported: therapeutic diphenylcyclopropenone sensitization with weekly scalp DPC. V shed 0 bases and J shed 5 bases, with 9 bases lying between them. This CDR3 has 14 amino acids. Germline V CDR1 and CDR2: SGDLS, YYNGEE. The sequencing here drew on whole blood, taken in connection with sensitization to the hapten diphenylcyclopropenone (DPC). The rearrangement uses TRBV9 and TRBJ2-1; unclear D gene. The TCR was taken from a middle-aged woman with alopecia areata. Some clones in this sample may be carry-over from other donors' samples. In DNA form, the CDR3 reads TGTGCCAGCAGCGTAGGGGCTAGTAACAATGAGCAGTTCTTC. This codes for CASSVGASNNEQFF.